The sequence of this T cell receptor (beta chain) was determined in a study of T cells in localized non-small cell lung cancer. The study, taken as a whole, reports: Uninvolved nearby lung showed the greatest T cell clonality, exceeding that found in tumor.

This clone was counted once. As yet, its antigen is unknown. The CDR3 runs 14 residues. The germline V gene has CDR1 LNHDA and CDR2 SQIVND (reference sequence). V lost 7 bases and J lost 5, with 17 bases in between. TCRdb's table, derived via immunoSEQ multiplex PCR, lists solely in-frame clones and lacks some. The sample lists fewer than 45,000 clones, almost 85% occurring once. The specimen comprised peripheral blood, sampled before any cancer treatment. The rearrangement links TRBV19 to TRBJ1-2; D might be TRBD1 (5 bases). The TCR sequence derives from a male donor aged 60 or over with stage III squamous cell lung carcinoma. CDR3 coding DNA: TGTGCCAGTACCACGACCCGGGGGGGATATGGCTACACCTTC. Translated, it gives CASTTTRGGYGYTF.